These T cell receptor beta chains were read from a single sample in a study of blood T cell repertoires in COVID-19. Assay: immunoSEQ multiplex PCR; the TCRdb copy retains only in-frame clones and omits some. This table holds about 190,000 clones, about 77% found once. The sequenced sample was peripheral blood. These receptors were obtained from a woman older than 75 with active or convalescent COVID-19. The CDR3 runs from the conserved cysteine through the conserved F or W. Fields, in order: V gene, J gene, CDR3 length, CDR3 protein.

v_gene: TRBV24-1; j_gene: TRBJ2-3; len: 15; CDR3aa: CATSDPGQATDTQYF
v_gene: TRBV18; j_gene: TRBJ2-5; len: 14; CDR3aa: CASSPPLAQETQYF
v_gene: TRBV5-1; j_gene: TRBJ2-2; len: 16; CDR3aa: CASSGGGYSNTGELFF
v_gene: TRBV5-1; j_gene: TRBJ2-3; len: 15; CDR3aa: CASSLFGGASDTQYF
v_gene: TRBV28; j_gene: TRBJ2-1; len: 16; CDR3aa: CASSSPGQGGFNEQFF
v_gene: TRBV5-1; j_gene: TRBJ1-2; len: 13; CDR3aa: CASSSQGDYGYTF
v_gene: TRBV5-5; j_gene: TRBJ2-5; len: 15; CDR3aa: CASSLPGGSGETQYF
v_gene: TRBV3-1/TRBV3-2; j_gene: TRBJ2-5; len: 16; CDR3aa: CASSQGVAGRRETQYF
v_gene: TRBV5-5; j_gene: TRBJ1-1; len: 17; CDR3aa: CASSPSNWDRGNTEAFF
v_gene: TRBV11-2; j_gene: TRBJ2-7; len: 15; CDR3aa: CASSLEQGQYYEQYF
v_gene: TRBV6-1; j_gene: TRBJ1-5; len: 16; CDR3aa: CASSEALYSSNQPQHF
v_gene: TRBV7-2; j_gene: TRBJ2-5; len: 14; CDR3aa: CASSLETGGRIQYF
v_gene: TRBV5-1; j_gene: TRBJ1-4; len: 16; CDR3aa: CASRSLSGTVNEKLFF
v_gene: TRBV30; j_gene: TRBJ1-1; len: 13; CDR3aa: CAWSPDSSTEAFF
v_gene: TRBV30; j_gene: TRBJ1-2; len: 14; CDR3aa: CAWRQTPANYGYTF
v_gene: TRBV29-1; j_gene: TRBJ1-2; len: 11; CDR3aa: CSVTTGYGYTF
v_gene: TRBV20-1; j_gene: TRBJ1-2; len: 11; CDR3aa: CSGGDSSPYSF
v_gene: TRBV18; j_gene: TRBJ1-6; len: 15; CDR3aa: CASSTGQGRGSPLHF
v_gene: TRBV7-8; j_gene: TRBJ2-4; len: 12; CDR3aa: CASSSGTSPGYF
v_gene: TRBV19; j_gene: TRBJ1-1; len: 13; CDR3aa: CASSIDQGARAFF
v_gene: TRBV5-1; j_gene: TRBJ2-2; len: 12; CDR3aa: CASSRLAGELFF
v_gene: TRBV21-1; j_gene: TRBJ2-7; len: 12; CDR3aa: CATGMPSGEQYF
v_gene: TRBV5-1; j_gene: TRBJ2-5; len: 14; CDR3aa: CASSSAGRGETQYF
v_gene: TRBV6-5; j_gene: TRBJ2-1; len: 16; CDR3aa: CASSYIVRGLYNEQFF
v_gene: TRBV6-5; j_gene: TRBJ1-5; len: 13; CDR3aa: CASSLISNQPQHF
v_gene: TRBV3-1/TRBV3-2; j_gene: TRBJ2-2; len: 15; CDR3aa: CASSWRDRGTGELFF
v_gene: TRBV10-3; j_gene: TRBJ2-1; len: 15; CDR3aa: CAINTGQRGDSEQFF
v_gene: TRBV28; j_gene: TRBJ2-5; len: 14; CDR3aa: CASSLIQGGETQYF
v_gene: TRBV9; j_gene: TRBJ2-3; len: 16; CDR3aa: CASSAAAGWEGDTQYF
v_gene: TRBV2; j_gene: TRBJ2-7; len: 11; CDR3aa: CASSGVDEQYF
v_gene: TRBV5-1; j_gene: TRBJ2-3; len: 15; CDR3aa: CASSSFEANTDTQYF
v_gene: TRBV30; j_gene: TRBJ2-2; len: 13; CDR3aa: CAWSPLSTGELFF
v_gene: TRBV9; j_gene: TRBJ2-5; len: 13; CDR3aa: CASSAAGSETQYF
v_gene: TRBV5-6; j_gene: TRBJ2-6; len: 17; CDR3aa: CASSLRDSSSGANVLTF
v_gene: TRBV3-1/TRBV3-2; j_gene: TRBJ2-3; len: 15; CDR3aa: CASSQDPYVADTQYF